This T cell receptor beta chain was captured by sequencing in a study of blood T cell repertoires in COVID-19. Background on the study: The analysed material was cDNA or gDNA that came from T cells, B-cell-depleted T cells, or PBMCs.

There are 13 residues in the CDR3. Germline V gives CDR1 SGDLS, CDR2 YYNGEE. V was cut by 0 bases and J by 7 bases, with 7 bases left in between. The protocol was immunoSEQ multiplex PCR, while the TCRdb copy is restricted to in-frame clones and leaves out a portion. Of some 150,000 clones in the sample, around four fifths were seen once. The receptor's source is a human donor in a cohort sampled during active COVID-19. The chain uses TRBV9 and TRBJ2-2; D remains ambiguous. Source material: peripheral blood. The CDR3 DNA reads as TGTGCCAGCAGCGTAGATCAGGTCGGGGAGCTGTTTTTT. Translated, it gives CASSVDQVGELFF.